This T cell receptor (beta chain) stems from a study of control samples from healthy donors and cancer patients. Sequenced by immunoSEQ multiplex PCR; TCRdb stores in-frame clones only, minus some. The sample holds roughly 88,000 clones, approximately 93% seen once. Germline V lookup: CDR1 SGHNT, CDR2 YYREEE (reference sequence). The CDR3 extends over 16 amino acids. V was clipped by 1 base and J by 2 bases, with 10 bases between them. The chain has TRBV5-4 and TRBJ2-6; D not resolved. What was sequenced was blood. The TCR originated in a man between 18 and 29 years old in good health. The CDR3 is CASSLHDIAGANVLTF. The CDR3 region has the DNA TGTGCCAGCAGCTTGCACGACATAGCTGGGGCCAACGTCCTGACTTTC.